The rows below give T cell receptor beta chains drawn from one sample of a study of blood T cell repertoires in COVID-19. Clones were sequenced by immunoSEQ multiplex PCR, and TCRdb holds only the in-frame ones, with some missing. In the table there are roughly 64,000 clones, 84% of which are singletons. The sample comprised peripheral blood. These receptors all come from a woman in her sixties with acute or convalescent COVID-19. Both conserved end residues are trimmed from each CDR3. Some rows have no size entry. The others give once, few or many, or a class for an expanded clone.

v_call cdr3_length clone_size cdr3_aa
TRBV10-3 12 - AISLGQGSYGYT
TRBV6-1 14 - ASSETPAGTNTEAF
TRBV7-3 13 - ASSLLGGYTDTQY
TRBV7-3 12 - ASSAGTGGYEQY
TRBV27 12 - ASREGTGHQPQH
TRBV5-1 13 few ASSLQAASGNTIY
TRBV3-1/TRBV3-2 12 - ASRDPGEYNEQF
TRBV5-1 12 - ASSFSAPNEKLF
TRBV5-1 12 - ASKTGQGVYGYT
TRBV19 12 - ATGTGGLNQPQH
TRBV7-9 12 - ASSPSGATGELF
TRBV14 12 - ASSLRGMGTEAF
TRBV24-1 12 - ATSDTQGVHGYT
TRBV6-6 13 - ASSYPQGVNTEAF
TRBV5-1 11 - ASSWDRDLEQY
TRBV9 11 once ASSAGTNYEQY
TRBV2 13 once ASSEGTSSKNEQF
TRBV25-1 13 - ASSEGWGSGNTIY
TRBV11-2 11 - ASSPGVQSGYT
TRBV5-1 12 - ASSRLGDTGELF
TRBV7-8 11 - ASSLVAGGELF
TRBV11-2 11 - ASSLTLRTEAF
TRBV4-1 13 - ASSPPALNTGELF
TRBV5-1 13 - ASSLAGETGSGYT
TRBV11-2 13 - ASSLFNGVQETQY
TRBV7-3 13 - ASSLKQGGTDTQY
TRBV3-1/TRBV3-2 10 - ASSSQGYGYT
TRBV9 11 - AGSQGVTSEAF
TRBV6-5 13 - ASTPGGRGYTEAF
TRBV5-4 12 - ASSREAGTDTQY
TRBV11-2 13 - ASSLEPAGTYGYT
TRBV5-1 10 - ASSLGQGPQY
TRBV3-1/TRBV3-2 11 - ASSVTRNTEAF
TRBV11-3 11 - ASSYSRNTEAF
TRBV29-1 14 - SVPSSGTPSVDEQY
TRBV9 13 - ASSGGWLAGDIQY
TRBV10-2 12 few ASSWTAHNSPLH
TRBV3-1/TRBV3-2 11 - ASSQGQANEQF
TRBV30 12 - AWEDRGYTGELF
TRBV6-5 11 - ASRIGLAGEQY
TRBV4-2 11 - ASSLNKYNEQF
TRBV19 14 - ASTETRDRHYNEQF
TRBV5-4 15 - ASSFGTSGGPTYEQY
TRBV6-6 13 once ASSWDSFNTGELF